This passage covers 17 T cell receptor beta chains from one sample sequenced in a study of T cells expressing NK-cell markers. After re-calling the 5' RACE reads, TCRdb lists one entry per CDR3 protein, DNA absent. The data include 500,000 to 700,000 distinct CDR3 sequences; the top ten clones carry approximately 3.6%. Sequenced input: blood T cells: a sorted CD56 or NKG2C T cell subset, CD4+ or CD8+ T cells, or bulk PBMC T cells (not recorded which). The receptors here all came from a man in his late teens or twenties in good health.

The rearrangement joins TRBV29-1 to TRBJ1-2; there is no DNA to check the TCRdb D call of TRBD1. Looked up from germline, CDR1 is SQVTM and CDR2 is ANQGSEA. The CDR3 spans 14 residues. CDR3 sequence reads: CSVHLPGTGHGYTF.

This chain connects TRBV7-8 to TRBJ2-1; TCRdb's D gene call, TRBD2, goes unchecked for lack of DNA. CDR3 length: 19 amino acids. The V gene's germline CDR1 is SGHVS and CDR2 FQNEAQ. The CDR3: CASSLAMRLAGGPRNEQFF.

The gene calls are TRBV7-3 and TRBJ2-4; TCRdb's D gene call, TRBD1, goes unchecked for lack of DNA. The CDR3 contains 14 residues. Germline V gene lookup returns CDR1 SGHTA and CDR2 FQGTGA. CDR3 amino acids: CASSLGQQKNIQYF.

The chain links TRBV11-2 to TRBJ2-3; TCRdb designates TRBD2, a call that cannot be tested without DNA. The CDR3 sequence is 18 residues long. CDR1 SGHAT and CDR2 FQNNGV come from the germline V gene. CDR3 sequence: CASSFRLAGGWGTDTQYF.

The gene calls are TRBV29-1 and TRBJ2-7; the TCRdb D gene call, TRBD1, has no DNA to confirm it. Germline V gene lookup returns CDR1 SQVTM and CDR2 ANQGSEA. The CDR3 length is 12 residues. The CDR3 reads CSVSQGGYEQYF.

The CDR3 protein is CSAPSGAIQYNEQFF. V is TRBV20-1 and J is TRBJ2-1; TCRdb gives TRBD2 as the D gene, but with no DNA this cannot be confirmed. The CDR3 is made up of 15 amino acids. The germline gives CDR1 DFQATT, CDR2 SNEGSKA (reference sequence).

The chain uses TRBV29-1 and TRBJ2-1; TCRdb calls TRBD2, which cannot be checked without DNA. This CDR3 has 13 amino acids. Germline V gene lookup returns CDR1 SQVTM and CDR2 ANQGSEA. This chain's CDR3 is CSAWRGTYNEQFF.

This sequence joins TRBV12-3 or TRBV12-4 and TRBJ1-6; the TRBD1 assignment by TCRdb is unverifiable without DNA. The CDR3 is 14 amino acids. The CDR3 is CASRTDRGDSPLHF.

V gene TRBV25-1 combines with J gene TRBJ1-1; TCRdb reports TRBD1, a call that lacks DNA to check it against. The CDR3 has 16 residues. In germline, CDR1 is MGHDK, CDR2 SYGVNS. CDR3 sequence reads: CASPVKGGPGATEAFF.

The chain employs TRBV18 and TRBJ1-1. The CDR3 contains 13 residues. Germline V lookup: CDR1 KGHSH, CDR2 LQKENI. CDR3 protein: CASSPPGRGEAFF.

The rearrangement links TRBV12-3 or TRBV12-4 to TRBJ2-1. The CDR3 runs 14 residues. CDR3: CASSSVGYYNEQFF.

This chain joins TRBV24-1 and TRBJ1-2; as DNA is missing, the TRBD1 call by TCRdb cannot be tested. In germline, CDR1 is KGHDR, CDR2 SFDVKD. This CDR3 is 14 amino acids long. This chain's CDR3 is CATYLPGDNYGYTF.

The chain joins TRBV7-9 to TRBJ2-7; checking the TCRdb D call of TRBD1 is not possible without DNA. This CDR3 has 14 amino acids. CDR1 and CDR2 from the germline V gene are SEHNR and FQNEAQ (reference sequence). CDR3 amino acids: CASSLGGLYYEQYF.

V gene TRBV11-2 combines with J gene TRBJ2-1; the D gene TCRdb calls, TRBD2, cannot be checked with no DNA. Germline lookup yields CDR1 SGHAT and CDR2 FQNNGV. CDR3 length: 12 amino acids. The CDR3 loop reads CASSRRETEQFF.

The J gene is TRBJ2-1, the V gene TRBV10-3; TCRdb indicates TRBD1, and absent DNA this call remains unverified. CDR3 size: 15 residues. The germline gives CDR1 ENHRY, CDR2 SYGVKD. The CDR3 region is CATARPSRANNEQFF.

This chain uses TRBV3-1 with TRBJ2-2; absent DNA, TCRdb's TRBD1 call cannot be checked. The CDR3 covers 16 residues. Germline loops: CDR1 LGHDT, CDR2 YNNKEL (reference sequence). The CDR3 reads CASSQGVWGDTGELFF.

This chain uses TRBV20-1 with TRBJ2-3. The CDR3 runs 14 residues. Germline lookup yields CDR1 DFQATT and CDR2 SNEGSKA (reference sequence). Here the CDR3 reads CSASSEARTDTQYF.